The 21 T cell receptor beta chains below were found in one sample sequenced in a study of resident and recirculating memory T cells in vitiligo. Generated by immunoSEQ multiplex PCR, the TCRdb table keeps only in-frame clones and is missing some. The sample lists roughly 80,000 clones; 92% were seen once. The sequenced sample consisted of blood. These receptors were taken from a male donor with vitiligo.

This chain connects TRBV5-6 to TRBJ1-2, with TRBD1 matching 7 bases. The V gene end was trimmed by 4 bases and the J gene end by 3 bases; junction bases not matched to a gene: 9. The germline gives CDR1 SGHDT, CDR2 YYEEEE. The length of the CDR3 is 15 residues. As DNA, the CDR3 is TGTGCCAGCAGCCCCAGGGGGAGTTATGACTATGGCTACACCTTC. Translation gives CASSPRGSYDYGYTF.

The chain couples TRBV11-2 to TRBJ2-5; D remains ambiguous. This CDR3 has 15 amino acids. Trimming removed 5 bases at V and 5 bases at J, with 18 bases between. The germline CDR1 and CDR2 sequences are SGHAT and FQNNGV. The CDR3 protein is CASSPLGRRVETQYF. In DNA, the CDR3 is TGTGCCAGCAGCCCCCTGGGTCGTCGGGTGGAGACCCAGTACTTC.

The chain links TRBV18 to TRBJ2-3; weak D call: TRBD1 (6 bases). The CDR3 runs 15 residues. V shed 10 bases and J shed 4 bases, with 21 bases lying between them. CDR1 is KGHSH and CDR2 is LQKENI in the germline V gene. CDR3 protein: CANSDGTNKADTQYF. CDR3 sequence (DNA): TGTGCCAACTCTGACGGGACAAACAAGGCAGATACGCAGTATTTT.

The chain joins TRBV6-5 to TRBJ2-5; 7 bases fit TRBD2. The V segment lost 4 bases and the J segment 1 base; nucleotides outside the gene matches: 9. CDR3 size: 16 residues. Germline lookup yields CDR1 MNHEY and CDR2 SVGAGI. CDR3: CASSSGLREIQETQYF. Written as DNA, the CDR3 is TGTGCCAGCAGTTCCGGGTTGCGGGAGATCCAAGAGACCCAGTACTTC.

The chain employs TRBV15 and TRBJ2-3; maybe TRBD2 (6 bases). CDR3 length equals 15 residues. CDR1 is LNHNV, CDR2 YYDKDF, per germline (reference sequence). V lost 1 base, J lost 2 bases, and 10 bases lay in between. CDR3 residues: CATSRVGGTTDTQYF. CDR3 coding DNA: TGTGCCACCAGCAGAGTGGGCGGGACCACAGATACGCAGTATTTT.

This chain joins TRBV11-3 and TRBJ2-3; tentative D call: TRBD2 (6 bases). CDR1 and CDR2 from the germline V gene are SGHNT and YENEEA. The CDR3 loop spans 15 amino acids. The V end was cut by 6 bases, the J end by 6 bases, with 19 bases between. CDR3 protein: CASSQTRDSRDTQYF. The CDR3 nucleotides are TGTGCCAGCAGTCAGACTCGGGACTCCAGGGATACGCAGTATTTT.

V is TRBV28 and J is TRBJ2-3, with 9 bases fitting TRBD2. The V gene end was trimmed by 6 bases and the J gene end by 0 bases; junction bases not matched to a gene: 13. CDR1 MDHEN and CDR2 SYDVKM come from the germline V gene. CDR3 length: 18 amino acids. CDR3 sequence: CASSLPATSGWSTDTQYF. The CDR3 nucleotides are TGTGCCAGCAGCTTACCGGCGACTAGCGGCTGGAGCACAGATACGCAGTATTTT.

The rearrangement uses TRBV27 and TRBJ2-3; 7 bases line up with TRBD2. With V trimmed by 2 bases and J by 4 bases, 6 bases remained unmatched. CDR1 MNHEY and CDR2 SMNVEV come from the germline V gene (reference sequence). The length of the CDR3 is 15 residues. The CDR3 protein is CASSLEGGVADTQYF. The CDR3 DNA reads as TGTGCCAGCAGTTTAGAGGGAGGGGTCGCAGATACGCAGTATTTT.

The chain links TRBV28 to TRBJ2-7; no definite D call. The V end lost 7 bases, the J end lost 3 bases, and 13 bases lay between the germline ends. The length of the CDR3 is 13 residues. The germline gives CDR1 MDHEN, CDR2 SYDVKM. CDR3 sequence (DNA): TGTGCCAGCACCCGTGGAGCCAACTACGAGCAGTACTTC. Its translation is CASTRGANYEQYF.

The gene calls are TRBV4-1 and TRBJ1-2, with D perhaps TRBD1 (5 bases). This CDR3 region has 12 residues. CDR1 is MGHRA, CDR2 YSYEKL, per germline. V was clipped by 3 bases and J by 6 bases, with 8 bases between them. CDR3 loop: CASSHGGDGYTF. As DNA, the CDR3 is TGCGCCAGCAGCCATGGAGGGGATGGCTACACCTTC.

CDR3 sequence: CASSPDRVVEKLFF. The CDR3 DNA reads TGTGCCAGCAGCCCGGACAGGGTTGTTGAAAAACTGTTTTTT. The rearrangement links TRBV7-6 to TRBJ1-4; 8 nucleotides match TRBD1. The CDR3 sequence is 14 residues long. Trimming removed 5 bases from V and 7 bases from J; junction bases left unmatched: 6. Germline-derived CDR1 and CDR2 are SGHVS and FNYEAQ.

This chain links TRBV30 with TRBJ1-1; weak D call: TRBD1 (5 bases). The germline V gene encodes CDR1 GTSNPN and CDR2 SVGIG (reference sequence). The CDR3 covers 12 residues. V was cut by 5 bases and J by 10 bases, with 17 bases left in between. CDR3 bases: TGTGCCTGGCACACAAGGGGATTTGGAGCTTTCTTT. Its translation: CAWHTRGFGAFF.

The V and J genes are TRBV28 and TRBJ2-7; TRBD2 matches 7 bases. The CDR3 is 17 amino acids. The J segment lost 4 bases and the V segment lost 3 bases, leaving 15 bases of the junction unmatched. Per germline, CDR1 MDHEN and CDR2 SYDVKM. CDR3 DNA: TGTGCCAGCAGTTTGGGGGTGGGGAGGGTGGCCCTTTACGAGCAGTACTTC. This translates into CASSLGVGRVALYEQYF. The variable domain in full, completed from reference TRBV28 and TRBJ2-7, reads DVKVTQSSRYLVKRTGEKVFLECVQDMDHENMFWYRQDPGLGLRLIYFSYDVKMKEKGDIPEGYSVSREKKERFSLILESASTNQTSMYLCASSLGVGRVALYEQYFGPGTRLTVT.

This chain joins TRBV6-1 and TRBJ2-5; TRBD1 is a possible D gene (5 bases). Germline V lookup: CDR1 MNHNS, CDR2 SASEGT. V was pared by 4 bases and J by 5 bases, with 14 bases between. The CDR3 is 14 residues long. DNA of the CDR3: TGTGCCAGCAGTGGGGCAGGGTGGGTGGAGACCCAGTACTTC. This encodes CASSGAGWVETQYF.

The chain is built from TRBV11-3 and TRBJ2-1; 10 nucleotides match TRBD2. CDR3 length: 14 amino acids. CDR1 is SGHNT and CDR2 is YENEEA in the germline V gene. Trimming took 2 bases from V and 10 from J; bases not matched to a gene: 5. The CDR3 coding sequence is TGTGCCAGCAGCTTATATGGTAGCGGGGGGGAGCAGTTCTTC. Translation: CASSLYGSGGEQFF.

The chain joins TRBV7-6 to TRBJ2-5, with 8 bases fitting TRBD1. Germline V lookup: CDR1 SGHVS, CDR2 FNYEAQ. The J segment lost 4 bases and the V segment lost 8 bases, leaving 12 bases of the junction unmatched. The CDR3 sequence is 15 residues long. The CDR3 loop reads CASGQGQGAGETQYF. DNA for the CDR3: TGTGCCAGCGGGCAGGGGCAGGGGGCGGGAGAGACCCAGTACTTC.

The chain employs TRBV2 and TRBJ2-4; D call uncertain. The CDR3 extends over 12 amino acids. Trimming shortened V by 6 bases and J by 7 bases, and 10 bases separated the two germline ends. CDR1 and CDR2 (germline): SNHLY, FYNNEI. CDR3 sequence reads: CASSSLSNIQYF. DNA for the CDR3: TGTGCCAGCAGCTCCTTGTCCAACATTCAGTACTTC. Drawing the rest from reference TRBV2 and TRBJ2-4, the complete variable domain is EPEVTQTPSHQVTQMGQEVILRCVPISNHLYFYWYRQILGQKVEFLVSFYNNEISEKSEIFDDQFSVERPDGSNFTLKIRSTKLEDSAMYFCASSSLSNIQYFGAGTRLSVL.

The chain links TRBV7-2 to TRBJ2-5; 7 nucleotides match TRBD2. CDR1 and CDR2 (germline): SGHTA, FQGNSA. V gave up 1 base and J gave up 5 bases; unmatched junction bases: 10. The length of the CDR3 is 16 residues. CDR3 loop: CASSLESGRALETQYF. CDR3 nucleotide sequence: TGTGCCAGCAGCTTAGAAAGTGGGAGGGCCTTGGAGACCCAGTACTTC.

This chain uses TRBV5-6 with TRBJ2-1; 7 nucleotides agree with TRBD1. The V gene end was trimmed by 4 bases and the J gene end by 13 bases; junction bases not matched to a gene: 11. This CDR3 is 13 amino acids long. The V gene's germline CDR1 is SGHDT and CDR2 YYEEEE. CDR3 nucleotides: TGTGCCAGCAGCAAATCCACCGGGACAGAACAGTTCTTC. Its translation: CASSKSTGTEQFF.

This clone was recorded once. CDR3 amino acids: CASGSMGTEVRYEQYF. The CDR3, as DNA: TGTGCCAGCGGCTCCATGGGGACTGAGGTTCGGTACGAGCAGTACTTC. The chain uses TRBV11-3 and TRBJ2-7; TRBD2 might be the D (6 bases). V was clipped by 8 bases and J by 4 bases, with 24 bases between them. This CDR3 spans 16 amino acids. CDR1 and CDR2 (germline): SGHNT, YENEEA.

The V gene is TRBV9, the J gene TRBJ1-3; D not resolved. Trimming removed 0 bases at V and 4 bases at J, with 14 bases between. The CDR3 runs to 16 residues. Germline V gene sequence: CDR1 SGDLS, CDR2 YYNGEE. The CDR3 DNA reads as TGTGCCAGCAGCGTAGTCGCCAGTCTGTTCGGAAACACCATATATTTT. It codes for CASSVVASLFGNTIYF.